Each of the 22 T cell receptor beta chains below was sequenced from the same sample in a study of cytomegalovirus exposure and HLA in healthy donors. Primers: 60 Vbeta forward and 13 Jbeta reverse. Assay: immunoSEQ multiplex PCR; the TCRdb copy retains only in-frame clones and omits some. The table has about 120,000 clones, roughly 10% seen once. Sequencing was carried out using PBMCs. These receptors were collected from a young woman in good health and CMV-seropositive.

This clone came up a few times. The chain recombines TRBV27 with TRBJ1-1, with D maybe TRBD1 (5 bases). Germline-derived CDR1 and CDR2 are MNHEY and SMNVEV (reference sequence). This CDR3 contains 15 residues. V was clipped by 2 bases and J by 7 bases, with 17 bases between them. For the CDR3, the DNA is TGTGCCAGCAGTTTAAGTGGCGGGGCTCCTCTTGAAGCTTTCTTT. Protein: CASSLSGGAPLEAFF.

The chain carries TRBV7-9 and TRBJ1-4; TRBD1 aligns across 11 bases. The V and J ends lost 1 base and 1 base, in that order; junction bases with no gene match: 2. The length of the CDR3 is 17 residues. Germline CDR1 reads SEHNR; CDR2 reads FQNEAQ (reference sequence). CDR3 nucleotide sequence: TGTGCCAGCAGCTTAGTGGGACAGGGGGAAACTAATGAAAAACTGTTTTTT. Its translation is CASSLVGQGETNEKLFF.

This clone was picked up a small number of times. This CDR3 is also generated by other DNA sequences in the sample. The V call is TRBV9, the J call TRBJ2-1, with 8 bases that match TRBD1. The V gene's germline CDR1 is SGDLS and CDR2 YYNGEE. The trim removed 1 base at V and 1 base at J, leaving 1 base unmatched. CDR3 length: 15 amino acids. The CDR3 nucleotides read TGTGCCAGCAGCGTAACAGGGGGGTCCTACAATGAGCAGTTCTTC. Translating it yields CASSVTGGSYNEQFF.

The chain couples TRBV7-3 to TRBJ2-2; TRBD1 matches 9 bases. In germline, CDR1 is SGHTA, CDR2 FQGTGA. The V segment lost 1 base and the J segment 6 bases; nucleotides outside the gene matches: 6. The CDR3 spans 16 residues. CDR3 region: CASSLMGQGYAGELFF. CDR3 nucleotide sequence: TGTGCCAGCAGCTTAATGGGACAGGGTTACGCCGGGGAGCTGTTTTTT. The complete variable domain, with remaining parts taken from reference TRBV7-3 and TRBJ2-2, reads GAGVSQTPSNKVTEKGKYVELRCDPISGHTALYWYRQSLGQGPEFLIYFQGTGAADDSGLPNDRFFAVRPEGSVSTLKIQRTERGDSAVYLCASSLMGQGYAGELFFGEGSRLTVL.

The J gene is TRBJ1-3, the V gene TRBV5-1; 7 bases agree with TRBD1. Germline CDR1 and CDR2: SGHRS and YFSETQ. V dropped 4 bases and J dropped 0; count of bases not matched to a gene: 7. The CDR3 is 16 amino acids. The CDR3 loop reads CASSLRGDNSGNTIYF. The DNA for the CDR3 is TGCGCCAGCAGCCTCAGGGGGGATAACTCTGGAAACACCATATATTTT.

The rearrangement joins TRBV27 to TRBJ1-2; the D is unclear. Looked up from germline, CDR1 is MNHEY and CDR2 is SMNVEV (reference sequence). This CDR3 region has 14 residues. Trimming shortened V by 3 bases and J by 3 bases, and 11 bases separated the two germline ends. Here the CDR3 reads CASSFTTRDYGYTF. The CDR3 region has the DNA TGTGCCAGCAGTTTCACCACGCGGGACTATGGCTACACCTTC.

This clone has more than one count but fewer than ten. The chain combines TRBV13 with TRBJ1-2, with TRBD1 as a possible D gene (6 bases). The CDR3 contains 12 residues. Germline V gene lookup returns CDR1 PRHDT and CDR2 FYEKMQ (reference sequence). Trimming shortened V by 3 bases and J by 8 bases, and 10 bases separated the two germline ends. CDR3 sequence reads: CASSLGAGGYTF. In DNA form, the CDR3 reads TGTGCCAGCAGCTTGGGGGCTGGGGGCTACACCTTC.

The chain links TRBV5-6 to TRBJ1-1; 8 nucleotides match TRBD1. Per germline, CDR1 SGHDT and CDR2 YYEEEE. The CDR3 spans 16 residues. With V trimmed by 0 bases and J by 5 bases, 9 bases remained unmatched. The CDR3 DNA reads TGTGCCAGCAGCTTGGGGACAGGGCAAACGGGGACTGAAGCTTTCTTT. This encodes CASSLGTGQTGTEAFF.

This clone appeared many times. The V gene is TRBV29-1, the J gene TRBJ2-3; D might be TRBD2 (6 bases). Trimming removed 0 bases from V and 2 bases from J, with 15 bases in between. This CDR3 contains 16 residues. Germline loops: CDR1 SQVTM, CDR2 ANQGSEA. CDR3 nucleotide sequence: TGCAGCGTTGAAGATTGGGGCGGGACGGCCACAGATACGCAGTATTTT. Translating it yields CSVEDWGGTATDTQYF.

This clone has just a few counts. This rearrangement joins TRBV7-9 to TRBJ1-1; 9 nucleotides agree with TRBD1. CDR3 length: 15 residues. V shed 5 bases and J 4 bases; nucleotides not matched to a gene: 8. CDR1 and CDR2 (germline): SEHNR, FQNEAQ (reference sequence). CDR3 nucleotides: TGTGCCAGCAGCCAGGGACAGGGAGGGGGCACTGAAGCTTTCTTT. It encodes CASSQGQGGGTEAFF. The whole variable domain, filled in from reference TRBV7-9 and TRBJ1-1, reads DTGVSQNPRHKITKRGQNVTFRCDPISEHNRLYWYRQTLGQGPEFLTYFQNEAQLEKSRLLSDRFSAERPKGSFSTLEIQRTEQGDSAMYLCASSQGQGGGTEAFFGQGTRLTVV.

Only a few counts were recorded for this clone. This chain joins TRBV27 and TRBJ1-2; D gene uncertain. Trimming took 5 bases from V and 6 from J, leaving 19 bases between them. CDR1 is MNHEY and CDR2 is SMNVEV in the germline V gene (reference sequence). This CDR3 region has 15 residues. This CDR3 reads CASSPDGLPYNGYTF. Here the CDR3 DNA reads TGTGCCAGCAGTCCAGACGGACTTCCTTATAATGGCTACACCTTC.

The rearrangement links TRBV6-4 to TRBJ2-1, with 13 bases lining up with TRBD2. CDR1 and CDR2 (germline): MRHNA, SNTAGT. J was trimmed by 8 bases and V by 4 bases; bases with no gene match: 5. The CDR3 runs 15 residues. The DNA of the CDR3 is TGTGCCAGCAGTGCCGGGACTAGCGGGGCGGATGAGCAGTTCTTC. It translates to CASSAGTSGADEQFF.

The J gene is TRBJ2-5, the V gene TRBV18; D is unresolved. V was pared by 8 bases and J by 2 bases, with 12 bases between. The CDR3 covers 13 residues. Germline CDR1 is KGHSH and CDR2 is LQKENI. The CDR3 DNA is TGTGCCAGCAACACGCGGCGGCAAGAGACCCAGTACTTC. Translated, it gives CASNTRRQETQYF.

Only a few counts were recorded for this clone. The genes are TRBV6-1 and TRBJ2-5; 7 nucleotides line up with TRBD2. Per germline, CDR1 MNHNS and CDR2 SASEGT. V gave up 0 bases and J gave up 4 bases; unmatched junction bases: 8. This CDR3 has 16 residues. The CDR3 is CASSEAVRGGRETQYF. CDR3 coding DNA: TGTGCCAGCAGTGAAGCAGTTCGGGGAGGGAGAGAGACCCAGTACTTC.

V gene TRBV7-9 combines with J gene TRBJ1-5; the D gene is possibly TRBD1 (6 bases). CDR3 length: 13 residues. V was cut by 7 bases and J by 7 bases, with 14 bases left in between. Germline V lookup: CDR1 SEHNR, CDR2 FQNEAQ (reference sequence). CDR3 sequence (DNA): TGTGCCAGCACCGGGAACAGGGTACAGCCCCAGCATTTT. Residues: CASTGNRVQPQHF.

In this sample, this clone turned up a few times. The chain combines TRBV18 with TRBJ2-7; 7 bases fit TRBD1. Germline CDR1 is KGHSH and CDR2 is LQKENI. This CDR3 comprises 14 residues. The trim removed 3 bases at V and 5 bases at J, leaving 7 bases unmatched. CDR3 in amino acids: CASSPRQGVHEQYF. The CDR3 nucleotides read TGTGCCAGCTCACCCCGGCAGGGGGTACACGAGCAGTACTTC.

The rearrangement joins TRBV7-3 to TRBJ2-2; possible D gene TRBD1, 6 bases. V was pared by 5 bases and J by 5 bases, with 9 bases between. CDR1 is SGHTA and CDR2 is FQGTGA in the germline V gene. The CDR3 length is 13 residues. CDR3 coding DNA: TGTGCCAGCAGCCCACAGGGAACCGGGGAGCTGTTTTTT. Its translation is CASSPQGTGELFF.

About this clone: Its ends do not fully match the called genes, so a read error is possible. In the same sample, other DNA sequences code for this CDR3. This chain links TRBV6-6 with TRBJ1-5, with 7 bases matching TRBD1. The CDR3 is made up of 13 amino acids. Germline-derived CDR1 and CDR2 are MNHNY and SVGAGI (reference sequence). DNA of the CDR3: TGTGCCAGCACTAGACAGGGCACTCAGCCCCAGCACTTT. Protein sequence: CASTRQGTQPQHF.

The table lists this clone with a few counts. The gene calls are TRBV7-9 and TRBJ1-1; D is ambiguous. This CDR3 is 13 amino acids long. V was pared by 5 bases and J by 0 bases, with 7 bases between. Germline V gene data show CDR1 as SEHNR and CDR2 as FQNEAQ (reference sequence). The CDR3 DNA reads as TGTGCCAGCAGCCCCCCCGTGAACACTGAAGCTTTCTTT. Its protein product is CASSPPVNTEAFF.

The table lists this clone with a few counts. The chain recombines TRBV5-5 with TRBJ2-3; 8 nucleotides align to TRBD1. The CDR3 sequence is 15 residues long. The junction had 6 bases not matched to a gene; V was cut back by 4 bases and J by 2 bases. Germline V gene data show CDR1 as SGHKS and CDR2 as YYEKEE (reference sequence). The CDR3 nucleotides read TGTGCCAGCAGCCTTGACAGGGGCCCCACAGATACGCAGTATTTT. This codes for CASSLDRGPTDTQYF.

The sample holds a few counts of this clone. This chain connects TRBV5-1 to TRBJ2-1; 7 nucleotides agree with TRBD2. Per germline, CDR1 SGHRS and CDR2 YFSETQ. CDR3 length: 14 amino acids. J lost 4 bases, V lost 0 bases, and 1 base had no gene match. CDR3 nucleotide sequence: TGCGCCAGCAGCTTGGGGCGGGAGTACAATGAGCAGTTCTTC. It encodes CASSLGREYNEQFF.

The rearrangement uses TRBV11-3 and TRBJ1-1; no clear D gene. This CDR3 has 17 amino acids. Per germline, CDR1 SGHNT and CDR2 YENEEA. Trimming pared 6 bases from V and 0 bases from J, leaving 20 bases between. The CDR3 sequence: CASRPSVGSPVNTEAFF. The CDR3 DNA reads TGTGCCAGCAGGCCAAGCGTAGGCAGCCCGGTGAACACTGAAGCTTTCTTT.